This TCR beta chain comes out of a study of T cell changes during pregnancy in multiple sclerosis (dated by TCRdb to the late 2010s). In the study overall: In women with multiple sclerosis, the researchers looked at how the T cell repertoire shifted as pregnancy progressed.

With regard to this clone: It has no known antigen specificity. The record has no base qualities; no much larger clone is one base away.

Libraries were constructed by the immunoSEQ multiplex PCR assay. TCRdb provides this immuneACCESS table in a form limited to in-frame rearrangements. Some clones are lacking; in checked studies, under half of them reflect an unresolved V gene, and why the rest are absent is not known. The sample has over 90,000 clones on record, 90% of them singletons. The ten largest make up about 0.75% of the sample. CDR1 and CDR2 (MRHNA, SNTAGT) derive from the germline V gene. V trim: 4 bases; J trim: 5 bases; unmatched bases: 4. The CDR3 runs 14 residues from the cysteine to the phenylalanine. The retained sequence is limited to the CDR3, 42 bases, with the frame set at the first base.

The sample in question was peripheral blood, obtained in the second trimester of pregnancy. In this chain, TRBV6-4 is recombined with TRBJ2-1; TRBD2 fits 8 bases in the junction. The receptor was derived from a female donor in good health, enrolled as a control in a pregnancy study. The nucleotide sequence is TGTGCCAGCAGTGCCGGGACTAGTAACAATGAGCAGTTCTTC. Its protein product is CASSAGTSNNEQFF.